This T cell receptor beta chain was obtained from a study of early T cells in non-severe SARS-CoV-2 infection. Whole-study context: The chains were unpaired, and the sequenced material was bulk RNA from unsorted whole blood. The study, taken as a whole, reports: VDJdb-based matching was biased toward anti-spike CD8 responses and missed private and CD4 specificities.

Trimming left V 2 bases short and J 0 bases short, with 12 bases between. CDR1 is SGDLS and CDR2 is YYNGEE in the germline V gene. CDR3 size: 16 residues. Individual cDNA molecules received unique molecular identifiers. TCRdb itself ran the 5' RACE reads through MiXCR, one entry per CDR3 protein. The sample carries around 46,000 distinct CDR3 sequences, 5.4% recorded once. This clonotype was counted at least ten times. Its antigen is unknown. The chain uses TRBV9 and TRBJ2-1; D call uncertain. The receptor was isolated from an adult who was a healthcare worker with PCR-confirmed SARS-CoV-2 infection or an uninfected control (not recorded which). The specimen was whole blood, collected at baseline. The CDR3 here is CASSVSSFDSYNEQFF. CDR3 nucleotides: TGTGCCAGCAGCGTGTCGAGCTTCGACTCCTACAATGAGCAGTTCTTC.